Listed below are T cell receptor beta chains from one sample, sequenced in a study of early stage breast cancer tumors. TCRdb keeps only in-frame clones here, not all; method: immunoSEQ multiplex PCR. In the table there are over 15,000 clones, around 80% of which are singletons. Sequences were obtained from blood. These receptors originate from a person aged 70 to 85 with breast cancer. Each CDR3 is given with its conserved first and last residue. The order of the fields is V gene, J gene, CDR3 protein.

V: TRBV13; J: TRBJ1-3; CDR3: CASSTGGNTIYF
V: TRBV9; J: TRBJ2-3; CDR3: CASSQSPGADTQYF
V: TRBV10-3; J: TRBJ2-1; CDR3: CAISEPPGGVSNEQFF
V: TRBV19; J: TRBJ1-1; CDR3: CASSSSRGKNTEAFF
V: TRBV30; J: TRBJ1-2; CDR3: CAWSSGVGGYTF
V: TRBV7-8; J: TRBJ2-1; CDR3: CASSLVRGGRDEQFF
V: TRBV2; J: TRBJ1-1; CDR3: CASSTRTGGGTEAFF
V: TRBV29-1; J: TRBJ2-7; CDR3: CSVNRDKTYEQYF
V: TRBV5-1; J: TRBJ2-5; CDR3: CASSLTGRVVETQYF
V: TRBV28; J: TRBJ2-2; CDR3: CASSLSVTGELFF
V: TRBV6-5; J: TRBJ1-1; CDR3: CASSYSPGRTEAFF
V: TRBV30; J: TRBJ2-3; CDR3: CAWKVTGGMSTQYF
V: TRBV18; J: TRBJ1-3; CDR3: CASSPTPGQGPNTIYF
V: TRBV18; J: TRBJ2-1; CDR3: CASSPTANEQFF
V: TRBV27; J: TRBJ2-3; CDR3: CASSLDRATDTQYF
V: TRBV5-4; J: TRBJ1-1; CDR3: CASSARSTNTEAFF
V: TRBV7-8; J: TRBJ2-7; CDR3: CASSHGQGDYEQYF
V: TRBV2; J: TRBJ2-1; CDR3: CASSERYYNEQFF
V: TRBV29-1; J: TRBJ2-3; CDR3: CSVRRGADTQYF
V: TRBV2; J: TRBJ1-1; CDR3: CATGTGVNSEAFF
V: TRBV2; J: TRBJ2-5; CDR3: CASSESSLQETQYF
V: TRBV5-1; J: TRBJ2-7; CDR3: CASSWRGGYEQYF
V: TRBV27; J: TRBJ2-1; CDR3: CASSLAGAYNEQFF
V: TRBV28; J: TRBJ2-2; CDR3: CASSFIRGAYAGELFF
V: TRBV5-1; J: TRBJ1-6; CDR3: CASSSAGGPGDSPLHF
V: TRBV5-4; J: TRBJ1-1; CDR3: CASSLGQGTRRGAFF
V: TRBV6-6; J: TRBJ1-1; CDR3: CASSPRTVMNTEAFF
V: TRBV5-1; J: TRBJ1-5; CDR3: CASSPQGRNQPQHF
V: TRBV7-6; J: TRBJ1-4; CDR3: CASSQGLQGNGEKLFF
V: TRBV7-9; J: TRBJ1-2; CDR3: CASKRAGEPGGYTF
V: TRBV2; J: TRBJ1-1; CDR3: CASSGGTLNTEAFF
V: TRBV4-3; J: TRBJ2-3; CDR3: CASSPGLAGGTDTQYF
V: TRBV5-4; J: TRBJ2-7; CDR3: CASSKGLSNEQYF
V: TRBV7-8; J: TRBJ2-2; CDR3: CASSRLAFDSVSTGELFF
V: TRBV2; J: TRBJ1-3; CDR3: CASSRGLIGNTIYF
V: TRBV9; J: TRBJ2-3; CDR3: CASSPTGVGYTDTQYF
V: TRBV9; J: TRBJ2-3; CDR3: CATRPAGTDTQYF
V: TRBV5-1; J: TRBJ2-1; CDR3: CASSLDPGQGAYNEQFF
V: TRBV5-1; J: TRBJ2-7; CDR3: CASSFISGGYEQYF
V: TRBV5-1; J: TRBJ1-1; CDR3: CASSRQGGNTEAFF
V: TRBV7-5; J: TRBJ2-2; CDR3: CARKGGGTANTGELFF
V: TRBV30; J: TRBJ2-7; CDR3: CAWSVQAGGISSYEQYF
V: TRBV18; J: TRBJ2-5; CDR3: CASSPNRETQYF
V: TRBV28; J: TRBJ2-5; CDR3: CASSKRAGDRSRETQYF
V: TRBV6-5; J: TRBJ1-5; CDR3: CASSLGQNSNQPQHF
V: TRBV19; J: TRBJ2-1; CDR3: CASSQGGLYNEQFF
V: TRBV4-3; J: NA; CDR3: CASSQGPGQGHEQYF
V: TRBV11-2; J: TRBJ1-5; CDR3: CASSLGQNQPQHF
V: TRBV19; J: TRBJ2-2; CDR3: CASSPGTWGTGELFF
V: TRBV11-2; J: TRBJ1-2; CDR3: CASSAGRSHYGYTF
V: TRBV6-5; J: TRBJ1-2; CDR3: CASSYKAGAYGYTF
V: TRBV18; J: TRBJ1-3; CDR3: CASSGVDGGSSGNTIYF
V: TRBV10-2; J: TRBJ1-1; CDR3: CASRTGGAGTEAFF
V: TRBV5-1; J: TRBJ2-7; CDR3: CASSSGLAGISYEQYF
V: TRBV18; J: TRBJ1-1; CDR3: CASSPTGLNTEAFF